The entry below gives a single T cell receptor (beta chain) sequence along with its context. Its antigen is not yet known. No much larger clonotype is one base removed from it; base qualities were not supplied. The immunoSEQ hsTCRB v3.0 assay was used at survey level resolution to sequence the TRB variable region. The target sequencing depth for TRB was roughly 35,000-55,000 T-cell genomes per sample. TRB libraries were pooled and sequenced on an Illumina MiSeq using a v3 150-cycle kit. The original pipeline was this. Analysis of repertoires was carried out in R inside a reproducible Nextflow workflow spanning QC, data transformation and analysis. LymphoSeq2, an R package for AIRR-Seq data exploration, was used to implement custom analyses. A few samples yielding fewer than 5000 total TRB sequences were excluded, leaving more than 150 analyzed HIV repertoires. Among the roughly 190 retained HIV repertoires, about 57 were collected before ART initiation and roughly 130 were collected after ART initiation. Repertoires were downsampled to 5000 TRB nucleotide sequences, with summary statistics averaged over 100 downsampling iterations. TRB sequences were retained for analysis only if CDR3 regions of at least seven amino acids were present. Two measures captured diversity: a Shannon entropy-derived clonality score and the Gini coefficient. In the repertoire networks, any two of the top 5000 CDR3 amino acid sequences were connected whenever the two sequences differed by an edit distance of one. Antigen specificity groups and MHC restriction were predicted for TRB CDR3 amino acid sequences with GLIPH2. To flag known associations with CMV, EBV, HIV or tissue antigens, CDR3 amino acid sequences were compared against VDJdb and McPAS-TCR. Pre-ART, post-ART and control groups were compared with Wilcoxon signed-rank tests and Holm-Bonferroni correction. Held by TCRdb, this immuneACCESS table contains in-frame sequences only and omits some clones. Under half of the omission traces to an unresolved V gene where checked; the cause of the rest is unknown. V and J calls and clone size are as listed in that table; D and trimming were resolved from the DNA. For this sample there are over 1,500 clones; 70% to 90% appear just once. Roughly 3.5% of the sample is taken by the ten largest.

This sample was included in a study of long-term antiretroviral therapy in people with HIV (dated by TCRdb to 2021 to 2024). Background on the whole study: The earliest samples were collected roughly a decade before the 2015 WHO recommendation for immediate ART, at a time when ART was usually postponed until CD4 counts fell. This retrospective serial study examined whether starting ART and sustained HIV suppression were associated with changes in the composition and diversity of the TRB repertoire in peripheral blood. Of the roughly 30 participants with HIV, 10 to 11 were female. No cross-contamination during QIAcube processing was seen in test extractions of a monoclonal T-cell line run alongside 33 polyclonal samples. A total of some 200 cryopreserved PBMC samples came from 25 to 35 adults with confirmed HIV infection and were collected serially over a mean of roughly 6 years (range 1-12). General conclusions and limits of the study: Narrower CDR3 length ranges were observed in HIV repertoires than in controls, and an antigen-experienced repertoire with only a slight naive shift after ART was suggested by the network structure. Expanded TRB clones identified before ART initiation dominated the repertoire across all time points, though the dominance fluctuated and decreased in many PLHIV after ART. ART initiation was associated with a significant increase in TRB diversity, but diversity stayed significantly below transplant donor controls even after long-term ART. Since PBMC availability was limited, sequencing covered only the TCR beta chain, with no alpha chain pairing. Inferences about post-ART repertoire changes were limited because no data were available on ART adherence, viral resistance or therapy changes. Because pre-ART samples had limited cell numbers, profiling was done on unsorted PBMC rather than on sorted CD4+ and CD8+ T cells. The samples span the years 2004 to 2017, and the ART regimens used may be less effective than current regimens.

Participants were included only if at least one PBMC sample before ART initiation and at least two post-ART samples were available. All participants with HIV were treated in the United States of America. Before DNA extraction, cryopreserved samples of about 0.95-10 million PBMC were thawed and washed. At the time of the earliest PBMC sample, participants with HIV were aged between about 23 and 54 years. PBMC samples were contributed by each participant from 1-4 timepoints before ART initiation and 2-8 timepoints after ART initiation, with a median of 7 samples. For every participant, serial HIV viral load, CD4+ T-cell count, ART history and demographic data were obtained. A Qiagen kit on a QIAcube was used to extract genomic DNA from unsorted PBMC, with samples processed in batches of 12. From cysteine to phenylalanine, the CDR3 is 16 amino acids long. Of all the DNA, just the CDR3 is kept, 48 bases in frame from base 1. A distance of 18 bases separates the germline ends of V and J, which lose 1 base and 7 bases respectively. In the germline V gene (reference sequence), CDR1 corresponds to LNHDA and CDR2 to SQIVND.

The receptor was derived from a woman in her 50s with HIV. Sequencing was performed on unsorted PBMCs, taken 0.7 years after starting antiretroviral therapy. This chain is built from TRBV19 and TRBJ2-3; matching of 7 bases hints at TRBD2 as the D gene. At the DNA level, the sequence is TGTGCCAGTAGTATAGGTGAGCGGGGACACCCTTATACGCAGTATTTT. This sequence encodes CASSIGERGHPYTQYF.